The 29 T cell receptor beta chains below were found in one sample sequenced in a study of naive and memory T cell subsets. The beta constant-region primer was an equimolar mix of two oligonucleotides covering TRBC1 and TRBC2. MiXCR, run by TCRdb on the UMI-ligation and nested PCR reads, gives a single entry per CDR3 protein. The sample comprises about 85,000 distinct CDR3 sequences, roughly 14% of which are singletons, and approximately 0.93% rests with the top ten. Sample: central memory CD4+ T cells from blood. Receptors originate from a human donor in good health.

This clonotype came up a few times. This CDR3 is CASSFFQGLLYNEQFF. The CDR3 coding sequence is TGTGCCAGCAGCTTTTTTCAGGGGCTCCTTTACAATGAGCAGTTCTTC. The chain joins TRBV11-2 to TRBJ2-1, with D possibly matching TRBD1 (6 bases). The V gene lost 3 bases and the J gene lost 4 bases, with 16 bases spanning the gap. CDR3 length: 16 amino acids. Germline V CDR1 and CDR2: SGHAT, FQNNGV.

Many counts were recorded for this clonotype. V and J are TRBV29-1 and TRBJ2-7; no definite D call. CDR1 and CDR2 (germline): SQVTM, ANQGSEA. The CDR3 has 13 residues. Trimming pared 4 bases from V and 2 bases from J, leaving 12 bases between. The CDR3 DNA follows: TGCAGCGTTGGGAACGTAGCCCCCTACGAGCAGTACTTC. Amino acids: CSVGNVAPYEQYF.

The CDR3 DNA reads as TGCGCCAGCAAGGAGGACTTCAACACGCAGTATTTT. It is translated as CASKEDFNTQYF. The chain employs TRBV5-1 and TRBJ2-3; possibly TRBD2 for D (5 bases). Germline CDR1 SGHRS, CDR2 YFSETQ. Trimming removed 6 bases from V and 9 bases from J, with 14 bases in between. The CDR3 length is 12 residues.

A few counts support this clonotype. The rearrangement joins TRBV12-3 or TRBV12-4 to TRBJ1-2, with 8 bases aligning to TRBD1. The CDR3 loop spans 15 amino acids. The V segment lost 6 bases and the J segment 8 bases; nucleotides outside the gene matches: 14. CDR3 region: CASRDGQGGIRGYTF. The CDR3, as DNA: TGTGCCAGCAGAGATGGACAGGGCGGAATACGGGGCTACACCTTC.

This chain connects TRBV18 to TRBJ1-2; maybe TRBD1 (6 bases). Trimming pared 6 bases from V and 6 bases from J, leaving 14 bases between. Germline assignment: CDR1 KGHSH and CDR2 LQKENI. This CDR3 has 13 amino acids. Written as DNA, the CDR3 is TGTGCCAGCTCCCAACGGACAGACGATGGCTACACCTTC. The encoded protein is CASSQRTDDGYTF.

The V gene is TRBV15, the J gene TRBJ2-5; 8 bases align to TRBD2. CDR1 and CDR2 (germline): LNHNV, YYDKDF (reference sequence). The CDR3 is 15 amino acids. V gave up 9 bases and J gave up 1 base; unmatched junction bases: 10. CDR3 in amino acids: CATSTSGRTQETQYF. The CDR3 nucleotides are TGTGCCACTTCCACGAGCGGGAGAACCCAAGAGACCCAGTACTTC.

This clonotype was counted many times. This sequence joins TRBV2 and TRBJ2-4; D remains unclear. CDR3 size: 13 residues. Trimming removed 9 bases from V and 5 bases from J, with 14 bases in between. Germline assignment: CDR1 SNHLY and CDR2 FYNNEI. CDR3 amino acids: CASQVDRENIQYF. The CDR3 DNA is TGTGCCAGTCAAGTAGACCGGGAAAACATTCAGTACTTC.

This clonotype has a handful of counts. V gene TRBV4-3 combines with J gene TRBJ2-7, with D possibly TRBD1 on 5 matching bases. Trimming stripped 0 bases from V and 2 bases from J, with 14 bases between. This CDR3 is 16 amino acids long. Germline V gene sequence: CDR1 LGHNA, CDR2 YSLEER. CDR3 loop: CASSQDDSNSAYEQYF. CDR3 nucleotides: TGCGCCAGCAGCCAAGATGACAGTAACTCAGCCTACGAGCAGTACTTC.

There are many counts of this clonotype. V and J are TRBV20-1 and TRBJ2-3; TRBD2 matches at 10 bases. This CDR3 contains 14 residues. V gave up 5 bases and J gave up 4 bases; unmatched junction bases: 6. From germline, CDR1 is DFQATT and CDR2 SNEGSKA (reference sequence). The CDR3, as DNA: TGCAGTGCTGAGAGCGGGAGGGCATCAGATACGCAGTATTTT. Its translation: CSAESGRASDTQYF.

This clonotype was counted only a few times. The CDR3 region has the DNA TGCAGTGCTAGAGATGGACAGGACGAATATGGCTACACCTTC. Translation: CSARDGQDEYGYTF. J is TRBJ1-2 and V is TRBV20-1; 7 positions match TRBD1. In germline, CDR1 is DFQATT, CDR2 SNEGSKA (reference sequence). The V gene end was trimmed by 0 bases and the J gene end by 5 bases; junction bases not matched to a gene: 6. The CDR3 totals 14 residues.

In its sample, this clonotype was seen a few times. This rearrangement joins TRBV7-2 to TRBJ1-5; D gene uncertain. V lost 6 bases, J lost 7 bases, and 16 bases lay in between. CDR3 length equals 14 residues. CDR1 is SGHTA, CDR2 FQGNSA, per germline. The CDR3 loop is CASSKDPGEQPQHF. CDR3 DNA: TGTGCCAGCAGTAAAGACCCCGGTGAGCAGCCCCAGCATTTT.

This clonotype has at least ten counts. The chain joins TRBV18 to TRBJ1-5; D is possibly TRBD1 (5 bases). V lost 8 bases, J lost 5 bases, and 13 bases lay in between. CDR1 and CDR2 (germline): KGHSH, LQKENI. The CDR3 spans 13 residues. The CDR3 DNA reads as TGTGCCAGCGATGCAGGGTCCGATCAGCCCCAGCATTTT. Its protein is CASDAGSDQPQHF.

V and J are TRBV29-1 and TRBJ2-3; D gene unclear. Germline CDR1 SQVTM, CDR2 ANQGSEA. The CDR3 sequence is 14 residues long. V was cut by 5 bases and J by 0 bases, with 12 bases left in between. The CDR3 protein is CSVNGDASTDTQYF. The CDR3 DNA sequence: TGCAGCGTTAATGGGGATGCTAGCACAGATACGCAGTATTTT.

In this sample, this clonotype turned up a few times. The chain employs TRBV6-6 and TRBJ2-3, with 10 bases lining up with TRBD1. The ends lost 5 bases at V and 4 bases at J; junction bases unmatched: 6. Germline-derived CDR1 and CDR2 are MNHNY and SVGAGI (reference sequence). The CDR3 extends over 15 amino acids. The chain's CDR3 is CASSTGTGVADTQYF. CDR3 nucleotides: TGTGCCAGCAGTACCGGGACAGGGGTAGCAGATACGCAGTATTTT.

This clonotype was seen only a few times. The chain carries TRBV12-3 or TRBV12-4 and TRBJ2-2; TRBD2 matches at 10 bases. V lost 3 bases and J lost 6; bases outside the gene matches: 4. CDR3 length equals 15 residues. The CDR3: CASSFTSGKAGELFF. CDR3 in DNA: TGTGCCAGCAGTTTCACTAGCGGGAAAGCCGGGGAGCTGTTTTTT.

This clonotype was picked up many times. This chain joins TRBV7-2 and TRBJ2-3; tentatively, D is TRBD2 (7 bases). V was clipped by 5 bases and J by 3 bases, with 24 bases between them. The CDR3 is 18 residues long. Germline V lookup: CDR1 SGHTA, CDR2 FQGNSA. The CDR3: CASSDRGGGPGRTDTQYF. The CDR3 DNA sequence: TGTGCCAGCAGCGATCGAGGGGGAGGGCCCGGTCGGACAGATACGCAGTATTTT.

The V call is TRBV7-9, the J call TRBJ2-7, with D possibly matching TRBD2 (6 bases). The CDR3 is 16 amino acids. Germline lookup yields CDR1 SEHNR and CDR2 FQNEAQ (reference sequence). The V and J ends lost 2 bases and 2 bases respectively, with 16 bases between them. CDR3 in DNA: TGTGCCAGCAGCTTACTGTCCGGGAGAGAAGCCTACGAGCAGTACTTC. Translating it yields CASSLLSGREAYEQYF.

This clonotype was observed many times. The chain recombines TRBV6-5 with TRBJ1-2; 9 nucleotides agree with TRBD1. Germline trimming cut 6 bases from V and 7 bases from J; bases unmatched to any gene: 9. This CDR3 is 14 amino acids long. Germline V CDR1 and CDR2: MNHEY, SVGAGI. CDR3 loop: CASRTGTGSSGYTF. CDR3 nucleotides: TGTGCCAGCAGAACCGGGACAGGGTCGTCTGGCTACACCTTC.

This sequence joins TRBV7-2 and TRBJ1-1; 8 bases fit TRBD1. V dropped 1 base and J dropped 3; count of bases not matched to a gene: 1. The CDR3 is 14 residues long. Germline CDR1 reads SGHTA; CDR2 reads FQGNSA. Here the CDR3 DNA reads TGTGCCAGCAGCTTAGGACAGGGGTACACTGAAGCTTTCTTT. This encodes CASSLGQGYTEAFF.

This clonotype was seen repeatedly, ten times or more. The chain combines TRBV25-1 with TRBJ2-5, with D unresolved. Looked up from germline, CDR1 is MGHDK and CDR2 is SYGVNS. The length of the CDR3 is 14 residues. V was cut by 5 bases and J by 3 bases, with 13 bases left in between. The CDR3 bases are TGTGCCAGCAGTTCAGGACGCGTAGAAGAGACCCAGTACTTC. This translates into CASSSGRVEETQYF.

The sample holds a few counts of this clonotype. This chain links TRBV7-9 with TRBJ2-7; 7 positions match TRBD1. Trimming cost V 5 bases and J 3 bases; bases outside gene matches: 16. Germline loops: CDR1 SEHNR, CDR2 FQNEAQ (reference sequence). CDR3 length: 17 amino acids. The CDR3 spells CASSPLLTGQEFYEQYF. Written as DNA, the CDR3 is TGTGCCAGCAGCCCACTCCTGACAGGGCAGGAGTTCTACGAGCAGTACTTC.

The V call is TRBV7-9, the J call TRBJ1-6; TRBD1 agrees at 8 bases. There are 17 residues in the CDR3. Germline CDR1 SEHNR, CDR2 FQNEAQ (reference sequence). The V and J ends lost 0 bases and 7 bases, in that order; junction bases with no gene match: 8. CDR3 bases: TGTGCCAGCAGCTTAGCCGTTCTGACAGGGGACAATTCACCCCTCCACTTT. It translates to CASSLAVLTGDNSPLHF.

A few counts support this clonotype. This sequence joins TRBV7-8 and TRBJ2-3; D is ambiguous. There are 14 residues in the CDR3. The germline gives CDR1 SGHVS, CDR2 FQNEAQ. Trimming left V 0 bases short and J 4 bases short, with 8 bases between. CDR3 region: CASSLARLSDTQYF. DNA of the CDR3: TGTGCCAGCAGCTTAGCGAGGCTGTCAGATACGCAGTATTTT.

The gene calls are TRBV5-1 and TRBJ1-2, with a possible D match to TRBD1 (5 bases). Trimming removed 0 bases from V and 2 bases from J, with 11 bases in between. CDR3 length: 15 amino acids. Germline V gene data show CDR1 as SGHRS and CDR2 as YFSETQ. In DNA form, the CDR3 reads TGCGCCAGCAGCTTGGGGACATGTAGGAACTATGGCTACACCTTC. This encodes CASSLGTCRNYGYTF.

This clonotype has a count of ten or more. The chain recombines TRBV5-6 with TRBJ2-6, with D tentatively TRBD2 (5 bases). The V gene's germline CDR1 is SGHDT and CDR2 YYEEEE. The V end was cut by 2 bases, the J end by 4 bases, with 25 bases between. CDR3 length: 20 amino acids. The CDR3 loop reads CASSLVWEYALAAGANVLTF. The CDR3 DNA is TGTGCCAGCAGCTTAGTTTGGGAGTATGCTCTCGCGGCCGGGGCCAACGTCCTGACTTTC. The full variable domain, with the rest looked up from reference TRBV5-6 and TRBJ2-6, is DAGVTQSPTHLIKTRGQQVTLRCSPKSGHDTVSWYQQALGQGPQFIFQYYEEEERQRGNFPDRFSGHQFPNYSSELNVNALLLGDSALYLCASSLVWEYALAAGANVLTFGAGSRLTVL.

This clonotype was recorded many times. V is TRBV2 and J is TRBJ2-7; D is uncertain. The CDR3 runs 13 residues. Trimming left V 3 bases short and J 2 bases short, with 8 bases between. Germline V CDR1 and CDR2: SNHLY, FYNNEI. The chain's CDR3 is CASSETLAYEQYF. CDR3 DNA: TGTGCCAGCAGTGAGACGCTGGCCTACGAGCAGTACTTC.

V gene TRBV6-2 or TRBV6-3 combines with J gene TRBJ2-1; D might be TRBD2 (6 bases). CDR3 length: 14 residues. Germline CDR1 is MNHEY and CDR2 is SVGEGT. V was shortened by 3 bases and J by 13 bases, with 19 bases between the two germline ends. The CDR3 reads CASSYRGTDEYQFF. As DNA, the CDR3 is TGTGCCAGCAGTTATAGAGGGACTGACGAATACCAGTTCTTC.

The chain recombines TRBV12-3 or TRBV12-4 with TRBJ1-4, with a possible D match to TRBD1 (5 bases). The CDR3 extends over 11 amino acids. Trimming shortened V by 8 bases and J by 5 bases, and 6 bases separated the two germline ends. CDR3 DNA sequence: TGTGCCAGCCAGGGAAATGAAAAACTGTTTTTT. It specifies CASQGNEKLFF.

This chain connects TRBV7-2 to TRBJ1-5; TRBD1 is a possible D gene (5 bases). Looked up from germline, CDR1 is SGHTA and CDR2 is FQGNSA. Trimming removed 2 bases at V and 6 bases at J, with 8 bases between. This CDR3 has 13 amino acids. CDR3 bases: TGTGCCAGCAGCTTACCAGGGCTTCAGCCCCAGCATTTT. This codes for CASSLPGLQPQHF.